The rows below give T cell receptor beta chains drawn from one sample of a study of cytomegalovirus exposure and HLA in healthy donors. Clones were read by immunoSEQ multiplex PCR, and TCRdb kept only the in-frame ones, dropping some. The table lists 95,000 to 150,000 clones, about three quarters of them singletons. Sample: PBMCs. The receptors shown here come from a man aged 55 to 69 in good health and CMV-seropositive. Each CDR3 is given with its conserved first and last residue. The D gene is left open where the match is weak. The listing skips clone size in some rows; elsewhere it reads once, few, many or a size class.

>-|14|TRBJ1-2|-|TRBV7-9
CASSLGGQTYGYTF
TGTGCCAGCAGCTTAGGAGGACAGACCTATGGCTACACCTTC
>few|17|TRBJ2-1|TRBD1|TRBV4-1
CASSFTYGQGFYNEQFF
TGCGCCAGCAGCTTTACGTACGGACAGGGATTCTACAATGAGCAGTTCTTC
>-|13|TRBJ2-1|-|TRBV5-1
CASSPDTYNEQFF
TGCGCCAGCAGCCCCGACACCTACAATGAGCAGTTCTTC
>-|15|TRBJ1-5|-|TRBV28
CASSDPGQYNQPQHF
TGTGCCAGCAGCGACCCCGGACAGTACAATCAGCCCCAGCATTTT
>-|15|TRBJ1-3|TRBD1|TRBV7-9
CASSKNQGAGNTIYF
TGTGCCAGCAGCAAAAATCAGGGGGCTGGAAACACCATATATTTT
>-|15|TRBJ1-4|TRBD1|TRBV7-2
CASSQSQGGDEKLFF
TGTGCCAGCAGCCAATCACAGGGGGGAGATGAAAAACTGTTTTTT
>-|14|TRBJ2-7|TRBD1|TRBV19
CASSRDRSSYEQYF
TGTGCCAGTTCGCGGGACAGGAGCTCCTACGAGCAGTACTTC
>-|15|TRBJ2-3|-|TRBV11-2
CASSSPRFSTDTQYF
TGTGCCAGCAGCTCACCTAGGTTTAGCACAGATACGCAGTATTTT
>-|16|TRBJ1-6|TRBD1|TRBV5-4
CASSSPSTGSNSPLHF
TGTGCCAGCAGCTCCCCATCGACAGGGTCAAATTCACCCCTCCACTTT
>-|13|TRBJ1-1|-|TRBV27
CASSLSRIAEAFF
TGTGCCAGCAGTTTATCGAGGATAGCTGAAGCTTTCTTT
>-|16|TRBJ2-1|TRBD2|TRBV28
CASRTPRAGGRNEQFF
TGTGCCAGCAGGACCCCTAGAGCGGGAGGGCGAAATGAGCAGTTCTTC
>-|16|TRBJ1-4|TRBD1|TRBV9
CASSSYDRATNEKLFF
TGTGCCAGCAGCTCCTACGACAGGGCAACTAATGAAAAACTGTTTTTT
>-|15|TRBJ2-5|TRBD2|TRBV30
CAWSRPGGGRETQYF
TGTGCCTGGAGCCGGCCGGGGGGGGGTAGAGAGACCCAGTACTTC
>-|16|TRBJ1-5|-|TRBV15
CATSREGRTSNQPQHF
TGTGCCACCAGCAGAGAGGGCAGAACTTCCAATCAGCCCCAGCATTTT
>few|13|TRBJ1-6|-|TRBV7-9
CASRVGFNSPLHF
TGTGCCAGCCGAGTCGGGTTTAATTCACCCCTCCACTTT
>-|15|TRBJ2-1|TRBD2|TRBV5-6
CASSSSAGGYNEQFF
TGTGCCAGCAGCTCCTCAGCGGGAGGGTACAATGAGCAGTTCTTC
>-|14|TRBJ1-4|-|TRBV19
CASSGGGSNEKLFF
TGTGCCAGTAGCGGGGGGGGGTCTAATGAAAAACTGTTTTTT
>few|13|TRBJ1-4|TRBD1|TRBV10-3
CAISESKGQGLFF
TGTGCCATCAGTGAGTCGAAGGGACAGGGGCTGTTTTTT
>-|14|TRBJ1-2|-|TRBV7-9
CASSLGGETYGYTF
TGTGCCAGCAGCCTGGGCGGGGAAACCTATGGCTACACCTTC
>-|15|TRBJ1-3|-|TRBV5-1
CASSLKGDSGNTIYF
TGCGCCAGCAGCTTGAAGGGGGATTCTGGAAACACCATATATTTT
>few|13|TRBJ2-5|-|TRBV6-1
CASSEVFEETQYF
TGTGCCAGCAGTGAAGTGTTCGAAGAGACCCAGTACTTC
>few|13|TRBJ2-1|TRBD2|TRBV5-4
CASRGWLAEEQFF
TGTGCCAGCAGGGGGTGGCTAGCGGAAGAGCAGTTCTTC
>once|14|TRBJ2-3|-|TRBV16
CASSHERFTDTQYF
TGTGCCAGCAGCCACGAGAGGTTCACAGATACGCAGTATTTT
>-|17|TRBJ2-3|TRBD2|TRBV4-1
CASSQDEASGRPATQYF
TGCGCCAGCAGCCAAGACGAAGCTAGCGGGCGGCCGGCTACGCAGTATTTT
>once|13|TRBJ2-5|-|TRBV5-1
CASRQNPQETQYF
TGCGCCAGCAGACAAAACCCGCAAGAGACCCAGTACTTC
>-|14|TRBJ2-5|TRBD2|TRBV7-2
CASSMGGGQETQYF
TGTGCCAGCAGCATGGGGGGGGGCCAAGAGACCCAGTACTTC
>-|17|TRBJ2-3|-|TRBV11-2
CASREGLGGLSTDTQYF
TGTGCCAGCAGAGAGGGCTTGGGGGGGCTTAGCACAGATACGCAGTATTTT
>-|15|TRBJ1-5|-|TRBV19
CASSMAGDSNQPQHF
TGTGCCAGTAGTATGGCAGGGGATAGCAATCAGCCCCAGCATTTT
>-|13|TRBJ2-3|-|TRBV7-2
CASSLLPWDTQYF
TGTGCCAGCAGCCTATTACCCTGGGATACGCAGTATTTT
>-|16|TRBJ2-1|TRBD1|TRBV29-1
CSVEATGRLAYNEQFF
TGCAGCGTTGAAGCGACAGGGAGATTGGCCTACAATGAGCAGTTCTTC
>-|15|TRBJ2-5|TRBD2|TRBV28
CASSRRLAGQETQYF
TGTGCCAGCAGTCGGAGACTAGCGGGCCAAGAGACCCAGTACTTC
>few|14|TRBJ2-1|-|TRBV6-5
CASSYSFRDNEQFF
TGTGCCAGCAGTTACTCTTTTCGGGACAATGAGCAGTTCTTC
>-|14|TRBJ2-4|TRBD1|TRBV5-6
CASRSTGGENIQYF
TGTGCCAGCAGGAGTACAGGGGGCGAAAACATTCAGTACTTC
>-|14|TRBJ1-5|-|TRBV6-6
CASSLGQGNQPQHF
TGTGCCAGCAGCCTCGGCCAGGGGAATCAGCCCCAGCATTTT
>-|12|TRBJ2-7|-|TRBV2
CASSARRAEQYF
TGTGCCAGCAGTGCCCGGAGGGCGGAGCAGTACTTC
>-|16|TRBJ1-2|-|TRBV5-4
CASSSGRGWDNYGYTF
TGTGCCAGCAGCTCCGGTAGGGGGTGGGACAACTATGGCTACACCTTC
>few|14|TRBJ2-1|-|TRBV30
CAWTSDSTYNEQFF
TGTGCCTGGACTTCGGACAGTACCTACAATGAGCAGTTCTTC
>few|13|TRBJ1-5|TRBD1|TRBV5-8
CASSTTGNQPQHF
TGTGCCAGCAGCACGACAGGGAATCAGCCCCAGCATTTT
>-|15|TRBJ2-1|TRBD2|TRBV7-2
CASSLDLAGAPEQFF
TGTGCCAGCAGCTTAGACCTAGCGGGAGCTCCTGAGCAGTTCTTC
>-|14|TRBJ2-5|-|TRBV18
CASSPSGFRETQYF
TGTGCCAGCTCACCGAGCGGATTTCGGGAGACCCAGTACTTC
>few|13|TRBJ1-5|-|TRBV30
CACRRGGNQPQHF
TGTGCCTGCCGCAGGGGAGGCAATCAGCCCCAGCATTTT
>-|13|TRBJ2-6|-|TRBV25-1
CATGIGEANVLTF
TGTGCCACCGGTATCGGGGAGGCCAACGTCCTGACTTTC
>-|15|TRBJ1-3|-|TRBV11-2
CASSLGAGSGNTIYF
TGTGCCAGCAGCTTAGGGGCCGGCTCTGGAAACACCATATATTTT
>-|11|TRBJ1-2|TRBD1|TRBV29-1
CSVGLQGSYTF
TGCAGCGTTGGTCTACAGGGGAGCTACACCTTC
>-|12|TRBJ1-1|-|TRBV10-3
CAIRAGDTEAFF
TGTGCCATCAGAGCGGGCGACACTGAAGCTTTCTTT
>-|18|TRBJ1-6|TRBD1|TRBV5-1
CASSSTGTGSSYNSPLHF
TGCGCCAGCAGCTCCACCGGGACAGGGAGCTCCTATAATTCACCCCTCCACTTT
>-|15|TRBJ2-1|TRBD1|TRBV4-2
CASSHRQGTYNEQFF
TGTGCCAGCAGCCATCGACAGGGGACCTACAATGAGCAGTTCTTC
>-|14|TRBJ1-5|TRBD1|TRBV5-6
CASSFPGQTQPQHF
TGTGCCAGCAGCTTTCCGGGACAGACTCAGCCCCAGCATTTT
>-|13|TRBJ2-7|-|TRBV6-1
CASSENPGAEQYF
TGTGCCAGCAGTGAAAACCCGGGAGCCGAGCAGTACTTC
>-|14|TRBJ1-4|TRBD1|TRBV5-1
CASGSGTDDEKLFF
TGCGCCAGCGGATCCGGGACAGATGATGAAAAACTGTTTTTT
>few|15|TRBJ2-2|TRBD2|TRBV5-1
CASSLEGGGTGELFF
TGCGCCAGCAGCTTGGAGGGCGGGGGCACCGGGGAGCTGTTTTTT
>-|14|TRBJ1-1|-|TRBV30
CAWRPGLLNTEAFF
TGTGCCTGGAGACCGGGACTCTTGAACACTGAAGCTTTCTTT
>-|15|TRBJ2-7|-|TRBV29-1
CSVVRSAGKGHEQYF
TGCAGCGTTGTTAGGTCGGCGGGAAAAGGCCACGAGCAGTACTTC
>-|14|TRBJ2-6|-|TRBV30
CAWSRESGANVLTF
TGTGCCTGGAGCCGAGAGTCTGGGGCCAACGTCCTGACTTTC